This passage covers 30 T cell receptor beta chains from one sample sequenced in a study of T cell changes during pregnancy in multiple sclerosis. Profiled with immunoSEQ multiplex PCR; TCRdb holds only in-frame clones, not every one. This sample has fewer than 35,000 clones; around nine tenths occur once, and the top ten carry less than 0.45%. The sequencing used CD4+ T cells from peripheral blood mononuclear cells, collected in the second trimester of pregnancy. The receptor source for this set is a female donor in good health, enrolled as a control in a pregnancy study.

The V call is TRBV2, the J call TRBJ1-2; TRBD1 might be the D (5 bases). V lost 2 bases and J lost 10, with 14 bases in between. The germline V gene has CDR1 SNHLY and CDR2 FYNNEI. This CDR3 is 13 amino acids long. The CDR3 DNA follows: TGTGCCAGCAGTGAAACCCAAGACAGATCCTACACCTTC. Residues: CASSETQDRSYTF.

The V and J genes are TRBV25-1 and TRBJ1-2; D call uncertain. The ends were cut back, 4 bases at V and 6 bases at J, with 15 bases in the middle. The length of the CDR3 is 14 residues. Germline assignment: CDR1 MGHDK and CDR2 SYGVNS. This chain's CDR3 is CASSGETRAHGYTF. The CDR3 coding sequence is TGTGCCAGCAGTGGGGAGACGCGGGCTCATGGCTACACCTTC.

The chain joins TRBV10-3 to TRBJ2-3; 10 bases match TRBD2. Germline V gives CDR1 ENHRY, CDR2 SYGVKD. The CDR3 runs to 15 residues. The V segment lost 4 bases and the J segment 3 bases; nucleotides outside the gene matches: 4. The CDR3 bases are TGTGCCATCAGTGTCACTAGCGGGGTAACAGATACGCAGTATTTT. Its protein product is CAISVTSGVTDTQYF.

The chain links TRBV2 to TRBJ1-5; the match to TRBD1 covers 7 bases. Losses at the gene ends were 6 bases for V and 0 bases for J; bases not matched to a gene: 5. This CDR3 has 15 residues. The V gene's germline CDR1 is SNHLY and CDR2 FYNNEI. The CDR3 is CASSPGQTSNQPQHF. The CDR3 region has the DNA TGTGCCAGCAGCCCGGGACAGACTAGCAATCAGCCCCAGCATTTT.

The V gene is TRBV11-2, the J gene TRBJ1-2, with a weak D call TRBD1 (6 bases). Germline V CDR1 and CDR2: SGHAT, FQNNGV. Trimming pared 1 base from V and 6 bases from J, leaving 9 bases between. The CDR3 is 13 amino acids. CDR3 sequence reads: CASSLGAGDGYTF. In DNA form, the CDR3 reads TGTGCCAGCAGCTTAGGGGCAGGGGATGGCTACACCTTC.

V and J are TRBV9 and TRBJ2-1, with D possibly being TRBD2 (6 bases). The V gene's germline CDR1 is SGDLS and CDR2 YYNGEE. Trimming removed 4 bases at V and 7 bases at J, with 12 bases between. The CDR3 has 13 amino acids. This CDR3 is CASSPGTGNEQFF. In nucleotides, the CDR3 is TGTGCCAGCAGCCCGGGGACTGGGAATGAGCAGTTCTTC.

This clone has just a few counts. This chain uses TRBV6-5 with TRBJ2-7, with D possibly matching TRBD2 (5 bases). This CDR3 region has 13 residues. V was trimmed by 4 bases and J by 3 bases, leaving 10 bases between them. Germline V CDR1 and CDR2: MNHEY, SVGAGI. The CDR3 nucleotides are TGTGCCAGCAGTTCAAGCGGAGTCTACGAGCAGTACTTC. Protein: CASSSSGVYEQYF.

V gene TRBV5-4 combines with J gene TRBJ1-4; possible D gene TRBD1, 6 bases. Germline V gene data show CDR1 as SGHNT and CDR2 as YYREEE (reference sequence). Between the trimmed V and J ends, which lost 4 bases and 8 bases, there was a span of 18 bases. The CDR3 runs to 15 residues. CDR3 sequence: CASSNQTGSGEKLFF. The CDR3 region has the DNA TGTGCCAGCAGCAACCAAACAGGGTCGGGCGAAAAACTGTTTTTT.

In DNA form, the CDR3 reads TGCGCCAGCAGCCAAGATGGGGGGGGGCTTAACGGGGAGCTGTTTTTT. Its translation: CASSQDGGGLNGELFF. The chain links TRBV4-3 to TRBJ2-2; D perhaps matches TRBD2 (7 bases). V lost 0 bases and J lost 7, with 15 bases in between. Germline-derived CDR1 and CDR2 are LGHNA and YSLEER. The CDR3 consists of 16 residues.

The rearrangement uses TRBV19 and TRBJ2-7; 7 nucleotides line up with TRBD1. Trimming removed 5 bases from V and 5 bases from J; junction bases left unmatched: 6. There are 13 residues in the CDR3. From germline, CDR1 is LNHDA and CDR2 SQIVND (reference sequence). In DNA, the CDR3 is TGTGCCAGTAGTGTCGACAGGGCCAACGAGCAGTACTTC. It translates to CASSVDRANEQYF.

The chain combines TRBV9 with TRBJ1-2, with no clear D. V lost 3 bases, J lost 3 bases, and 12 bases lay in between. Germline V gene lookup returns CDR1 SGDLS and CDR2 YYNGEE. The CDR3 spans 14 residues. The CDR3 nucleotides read TGTGCCAGCAGCGGCAGGAAAGGCGACTATGGCTACACCTTC. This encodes CASSGRKGDYGYTF.

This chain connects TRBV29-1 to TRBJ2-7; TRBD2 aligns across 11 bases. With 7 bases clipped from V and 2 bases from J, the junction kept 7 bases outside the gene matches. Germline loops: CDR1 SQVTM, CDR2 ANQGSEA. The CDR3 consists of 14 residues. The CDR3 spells CSASGTSGTYEQYF. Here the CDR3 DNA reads TGCAGCGCTTCTGGGACTAGCGGAACCTACGAGCAGTACTTC.

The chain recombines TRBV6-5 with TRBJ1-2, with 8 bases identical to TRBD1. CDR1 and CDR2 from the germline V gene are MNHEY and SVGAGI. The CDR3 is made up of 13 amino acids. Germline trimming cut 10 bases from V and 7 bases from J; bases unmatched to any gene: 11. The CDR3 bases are TGTGCCACCTTAGACAGGGGACCGCTTGGCTACACCTTC. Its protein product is CATLDRGPLGYTF.

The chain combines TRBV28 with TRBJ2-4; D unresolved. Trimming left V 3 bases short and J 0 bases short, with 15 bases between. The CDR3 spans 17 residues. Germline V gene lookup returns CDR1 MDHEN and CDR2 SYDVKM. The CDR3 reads CASSFLAVILAKNIQYF. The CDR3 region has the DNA TGTGCCAGCAGTTTCCTGGCAGTGATCCTAGCCAAAAACATTCAGTACTTC.

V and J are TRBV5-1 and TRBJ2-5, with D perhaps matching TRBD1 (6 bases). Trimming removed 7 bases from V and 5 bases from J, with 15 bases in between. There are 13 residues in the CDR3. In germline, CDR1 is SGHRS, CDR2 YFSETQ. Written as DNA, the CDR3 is TGCGCCAGCCAGGAGGCGAGGGGGGAGACCCAGTACTTC. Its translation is CASQEARGETQYF.

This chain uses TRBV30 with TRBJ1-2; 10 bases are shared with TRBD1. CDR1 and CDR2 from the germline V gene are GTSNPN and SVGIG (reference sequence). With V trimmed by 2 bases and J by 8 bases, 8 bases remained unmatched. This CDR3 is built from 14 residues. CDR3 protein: CAWSSDRGQEGYTF. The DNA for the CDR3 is TGTGCCTGGAGTTCCGACAGGGGGCAGGAAGGCTACACCTTC.

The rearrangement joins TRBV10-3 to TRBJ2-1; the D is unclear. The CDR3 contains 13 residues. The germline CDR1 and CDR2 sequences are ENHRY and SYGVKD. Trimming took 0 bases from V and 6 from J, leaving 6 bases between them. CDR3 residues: CAISESFGNEQFF. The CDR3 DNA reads TGTGCCATCAGTGAGTCATTCGGCAATGAGCAGTTCTTC.

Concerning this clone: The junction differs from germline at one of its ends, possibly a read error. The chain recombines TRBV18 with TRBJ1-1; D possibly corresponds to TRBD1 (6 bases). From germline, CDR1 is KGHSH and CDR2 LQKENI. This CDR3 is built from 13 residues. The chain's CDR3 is CASPPDRNTEAFF. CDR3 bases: TGTGCCAGCCCACCGGACAGGAACACTGAAGCTTTCTTT.

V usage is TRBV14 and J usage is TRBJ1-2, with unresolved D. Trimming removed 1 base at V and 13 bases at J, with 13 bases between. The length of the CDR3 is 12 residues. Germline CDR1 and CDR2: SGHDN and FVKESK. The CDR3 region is CASSQVLGSRTF. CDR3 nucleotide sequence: TGTGCCAGCAGCCAAGTTTTGGGGAGTCGCACCTTC.

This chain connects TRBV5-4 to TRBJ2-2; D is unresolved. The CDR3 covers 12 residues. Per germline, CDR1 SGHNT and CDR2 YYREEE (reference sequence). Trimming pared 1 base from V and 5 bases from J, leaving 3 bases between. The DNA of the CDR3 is TGTGCCAGCAGCTTGCTGACCGGGGAGCTGTTTTTT. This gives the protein CASSLLTGELFF.

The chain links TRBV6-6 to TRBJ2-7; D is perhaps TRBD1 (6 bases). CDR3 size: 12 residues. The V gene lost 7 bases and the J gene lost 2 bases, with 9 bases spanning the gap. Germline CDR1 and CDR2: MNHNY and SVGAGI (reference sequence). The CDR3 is CASNRDTYEQYF. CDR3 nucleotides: TGTGCCAGCAACCGGGACACCTACGAGCAGTACTTC.

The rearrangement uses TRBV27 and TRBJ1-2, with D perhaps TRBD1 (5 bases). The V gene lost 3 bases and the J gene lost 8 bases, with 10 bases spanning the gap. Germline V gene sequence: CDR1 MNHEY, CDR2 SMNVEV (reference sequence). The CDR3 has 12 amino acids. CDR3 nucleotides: TGTGCCAGCAGTTTCCCTGGGGGGGGCTACACCTTC. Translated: CASSFPGGGYTF.

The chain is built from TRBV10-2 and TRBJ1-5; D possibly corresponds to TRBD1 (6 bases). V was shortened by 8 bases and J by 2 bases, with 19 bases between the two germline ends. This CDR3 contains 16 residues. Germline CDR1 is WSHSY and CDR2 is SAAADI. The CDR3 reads CASGVQGLGGNQPQHF. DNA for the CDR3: TGCGCCAGCGGAGTTCAGGGGCTAGGCGGCAATCAGCCCCAGCATTTT.

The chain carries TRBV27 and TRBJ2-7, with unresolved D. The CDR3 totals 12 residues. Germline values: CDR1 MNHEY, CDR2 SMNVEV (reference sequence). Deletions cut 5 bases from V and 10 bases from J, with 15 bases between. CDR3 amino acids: CASSERREPQYF. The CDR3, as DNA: TGTGCCAGCAGTGAACGTCGAGAACCCCAGTACTTC.

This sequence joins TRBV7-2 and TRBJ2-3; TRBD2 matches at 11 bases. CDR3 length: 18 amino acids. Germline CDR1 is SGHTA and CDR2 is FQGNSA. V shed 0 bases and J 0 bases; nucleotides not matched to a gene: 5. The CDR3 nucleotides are TGTGCCAGCAGCTTAGCGCTAGCGGGGGGTTTAAGCACAGATACGCAGTATTTT. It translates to CASSLALAGGLSTDTQYF. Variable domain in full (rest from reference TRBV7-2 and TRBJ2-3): GAGVSQSPSNKVTEKGKDVELRCDPISGHTALYWYRQSLGQGLEFLIYFQGNSAPDKSGLPSDRFSAERTGGSVSTLTIQRTQQEDSAVYLCASSLALAGGLSTDTQYFGPGTRLTVL.

In nucleotides, the CDR3 is TGTGCCAGCAGTGAACCGGGAGGATCCTCCTACAATGAGCAGTTCTTC. Its protein product is CASSEPGGSSYNEQFF. This chain links TRBV25-1 with TRBJ2-1, with 7 nucleotides matching TRBD2. V lost 2 bases, J lost 0 bases, and 4 bases stayed unmatched. Germline V gene data show CDR1 as MGHDK and CDR2 as SYGVNS. The CDR3 runs 16 residues.

The CDR3 region has the DNA TGTGCCAGCAGCGTAGGGGTTCAGGGGCCGCTCACCGGGGAGCTGTTTTTT. Translated: CASSVGVQGPLTGELFF. The rearrangement uses TRBV9 and TRBJ2-2; D may be TRBD1 (6 bases). Germline lookup yields CDR1 SGDLS and CDR2 YYNGEE. The CDR3 runs 17 residues. Trimming pared 0 bases from V and 4 bases from J, leaving 16 bases between.

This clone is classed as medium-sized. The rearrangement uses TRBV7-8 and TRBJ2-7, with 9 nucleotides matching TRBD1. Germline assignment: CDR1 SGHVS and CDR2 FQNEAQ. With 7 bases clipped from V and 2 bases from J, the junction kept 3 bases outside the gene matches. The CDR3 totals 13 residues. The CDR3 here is CASTWDRAYEQYF. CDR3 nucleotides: TGTGCCAGCACCTGGGACAGGGCCTACGAGCAGTACTTC.

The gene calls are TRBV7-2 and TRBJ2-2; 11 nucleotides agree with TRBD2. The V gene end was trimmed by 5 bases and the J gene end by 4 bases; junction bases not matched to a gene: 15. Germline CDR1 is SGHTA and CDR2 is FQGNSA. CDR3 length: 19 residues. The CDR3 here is CASSPGWRLAGIFTGELFF. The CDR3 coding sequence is TGTGCCAGCAGCCCGGGTTGGAGACTAGCGGGAATTTTCACCGGGGAGCTGTTTTTT.

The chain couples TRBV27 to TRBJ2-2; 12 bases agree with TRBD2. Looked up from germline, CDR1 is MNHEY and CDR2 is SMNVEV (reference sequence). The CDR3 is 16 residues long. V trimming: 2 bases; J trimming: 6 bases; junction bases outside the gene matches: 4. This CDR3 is CASSLRLAGGSGELFF. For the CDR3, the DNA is TGTGCCAGCAGTTTAAGGCTAGCGGGAGGGTCCGGGGAGCTGTTTTTT.